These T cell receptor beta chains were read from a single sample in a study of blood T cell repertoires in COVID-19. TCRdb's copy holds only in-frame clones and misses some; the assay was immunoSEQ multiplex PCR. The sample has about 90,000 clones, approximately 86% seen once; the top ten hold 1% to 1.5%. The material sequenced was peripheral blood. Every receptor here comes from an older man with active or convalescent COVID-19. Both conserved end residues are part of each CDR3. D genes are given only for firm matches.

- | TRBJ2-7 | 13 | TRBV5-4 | CASQIRGTYEQYF
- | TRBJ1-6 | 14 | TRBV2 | CASSVLGPNSPLHF
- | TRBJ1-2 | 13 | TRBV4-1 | CASSLSGQYGYTF
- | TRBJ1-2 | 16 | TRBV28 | CASSSPGLAQVFGYTF
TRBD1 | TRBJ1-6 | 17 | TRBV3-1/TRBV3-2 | CASSLGTGGTSNSPLHF
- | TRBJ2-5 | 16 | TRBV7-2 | CASSLGRGTHQETQYF
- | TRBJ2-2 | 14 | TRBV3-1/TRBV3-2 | CASSQREAGGELFF
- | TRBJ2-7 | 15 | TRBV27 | CASSEAGLSSYEQYF
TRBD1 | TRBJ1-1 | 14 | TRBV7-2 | CASSGTGVVTEAFF
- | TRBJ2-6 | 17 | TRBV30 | CAWSVRGGRTGANVLTF
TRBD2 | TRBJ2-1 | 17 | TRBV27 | CASSPTPGLVSHNEQFF
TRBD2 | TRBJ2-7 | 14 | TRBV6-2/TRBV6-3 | CASSTSGLTYEQYF
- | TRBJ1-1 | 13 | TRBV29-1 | CSAEVWQNTEAFF
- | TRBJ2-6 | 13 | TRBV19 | CASTGSGANVLTF
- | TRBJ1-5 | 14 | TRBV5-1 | CASSLGGPNQPQHF
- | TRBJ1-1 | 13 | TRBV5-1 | CASSPRGATEAFF
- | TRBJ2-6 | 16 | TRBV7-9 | CASSLVAGNGANVLTF
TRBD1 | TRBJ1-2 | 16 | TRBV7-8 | CASSFTGTGTNYGYTF
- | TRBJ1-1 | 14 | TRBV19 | CASSIPDRYTEAFF
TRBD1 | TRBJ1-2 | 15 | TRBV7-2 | CASSLMGGQNYGYTF
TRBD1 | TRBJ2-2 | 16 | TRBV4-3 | CASSQAGTANTGELFF
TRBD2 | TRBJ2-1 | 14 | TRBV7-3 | CASRATSGINEQFF
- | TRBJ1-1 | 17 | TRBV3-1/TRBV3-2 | CASSHRAGPLSSAEAFF
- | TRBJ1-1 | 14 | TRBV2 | CASSQGPGNTEAFF
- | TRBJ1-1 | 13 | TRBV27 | CASSFGPGAEAFF
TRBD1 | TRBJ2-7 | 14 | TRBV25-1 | CASSEWAGGYEQYF
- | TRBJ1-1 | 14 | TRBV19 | CASSIGRVNTEAFF
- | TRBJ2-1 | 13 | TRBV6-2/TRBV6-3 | CASSYASGREQFF
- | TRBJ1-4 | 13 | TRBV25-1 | CASSEPRNEKLFF